This T cell receptor (beta chain) came from a study of blood T cell repertoires in COVID-19. Study-level information: Collection of acute and convalescent COVID-19 samples took place in the United States, Italy and Spain. Nucleic acid was either cDNA or gDNA, and it came from T cells, B-cell-depleted T cells, or PBMCs.

The germline CDR1 and CDR2 sequences are SGHNT and YYREEE (reference sequence). The junction had 8 bases not matched to a gene; V was cut back by 2 bases and J by 5 bases. There are 15 residues in the CDR3. Clones were read by immunoSEQ multiplex PCR, and TCRdb kept only the in-frame ones, dropping some. The repertoire has tens of thousands of clones, around 79% of them found once; the top ten carry approximately 30%. This TCR was sampled from a human donor in a cohort sampled during active COVID-19. The chain carries TRBV5-4 and TRBJ2-7, with 9 bases aligning to TRBD2. The material sequenced was peripheral blood. The CDR3 is CASSLYGTSTHEQYF. The CDR3 DNA follows: TGTGCCAGCAGCTTATATGGGACTAGCACCCACGAGCAGTACTTC.